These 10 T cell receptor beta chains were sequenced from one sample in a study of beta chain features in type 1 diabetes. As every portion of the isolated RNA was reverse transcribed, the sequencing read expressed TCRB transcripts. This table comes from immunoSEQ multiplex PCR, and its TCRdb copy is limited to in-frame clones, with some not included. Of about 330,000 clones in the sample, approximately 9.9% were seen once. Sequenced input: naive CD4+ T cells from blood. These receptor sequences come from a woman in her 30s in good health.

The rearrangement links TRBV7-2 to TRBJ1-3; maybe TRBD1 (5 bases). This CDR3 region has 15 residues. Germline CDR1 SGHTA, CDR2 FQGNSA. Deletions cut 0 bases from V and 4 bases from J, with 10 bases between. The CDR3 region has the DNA TGTGCCAGCAGCTTAGCGGCAGGGTTAGGAAACACCATATATTTT. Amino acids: CASSLAAGLGNTIYF.

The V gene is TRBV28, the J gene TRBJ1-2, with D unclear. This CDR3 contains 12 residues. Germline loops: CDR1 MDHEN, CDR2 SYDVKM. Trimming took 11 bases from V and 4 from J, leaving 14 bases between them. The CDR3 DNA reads TGTGCCTGCAATGGGCAGGCCTATGGCTACACCTTC. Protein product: CACNGQAYGYTF.

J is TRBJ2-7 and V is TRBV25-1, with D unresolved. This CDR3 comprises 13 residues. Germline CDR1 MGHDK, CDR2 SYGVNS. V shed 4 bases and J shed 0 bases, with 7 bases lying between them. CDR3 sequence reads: CASSVADSYEQYF. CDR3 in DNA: TGTGCCAGCAGTGTTGCGGACTCCTACGAGCAGTACTTC.

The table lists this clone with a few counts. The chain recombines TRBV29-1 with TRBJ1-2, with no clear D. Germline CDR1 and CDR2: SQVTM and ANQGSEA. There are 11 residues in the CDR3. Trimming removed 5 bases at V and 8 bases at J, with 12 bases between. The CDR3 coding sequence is TGCAGCGTTCGGGTTCGTATAGGCTACACCTTC. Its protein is CSVRVRIGYTF. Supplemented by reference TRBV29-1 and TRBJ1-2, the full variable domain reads SAVISQKPSRDICQRGTSLTIQCQVDSQVTMMFWYRQQPGQSLTLIATANQGSEATYESGFVIDKFPISRPNLTFSTLTVSNMSPEDSSIYLCSVRVRIGYTFGSGTRLTVV.

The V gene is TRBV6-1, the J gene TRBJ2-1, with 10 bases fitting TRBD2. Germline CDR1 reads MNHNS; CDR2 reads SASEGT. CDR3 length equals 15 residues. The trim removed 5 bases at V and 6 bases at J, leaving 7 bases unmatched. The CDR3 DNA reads TGTGCCAGCAGTCCGTATACTAGCGGGACCAATGAGCAGTTCTTC. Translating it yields CASSPYTSGTNEQFF.

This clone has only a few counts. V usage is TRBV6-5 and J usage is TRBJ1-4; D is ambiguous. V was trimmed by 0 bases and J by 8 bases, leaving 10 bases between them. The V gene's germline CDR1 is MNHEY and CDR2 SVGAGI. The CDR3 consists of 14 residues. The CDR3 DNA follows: TGTGCCAGCAGTTACTCGTTTCCTTTGGAAAAACTGTTTTTT. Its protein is CASSYSFPLEKLFF.

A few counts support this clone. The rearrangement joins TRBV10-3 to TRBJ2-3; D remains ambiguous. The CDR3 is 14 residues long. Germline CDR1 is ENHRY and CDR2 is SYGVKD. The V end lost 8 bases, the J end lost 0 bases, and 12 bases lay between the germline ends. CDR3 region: CAILSSSSTDTQYF. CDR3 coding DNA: TGTGCCATCCTTTCGAGCTCTAGCACAGATACGCAGTATTTT.

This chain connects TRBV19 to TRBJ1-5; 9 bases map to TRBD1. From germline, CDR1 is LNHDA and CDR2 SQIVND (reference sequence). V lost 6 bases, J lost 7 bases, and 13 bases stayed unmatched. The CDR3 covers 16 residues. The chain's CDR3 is CASSDPGQGTRQPQHF. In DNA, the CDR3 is TGTGCCAGTAGCGATCCGGGACAGGGAACCCGCCAGCCCCAGCATTTT.

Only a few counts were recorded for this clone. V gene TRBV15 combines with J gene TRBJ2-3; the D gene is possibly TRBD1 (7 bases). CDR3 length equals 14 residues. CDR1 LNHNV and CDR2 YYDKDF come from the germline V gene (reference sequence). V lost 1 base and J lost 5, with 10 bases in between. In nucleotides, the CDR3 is TGTGCCACCAGCAGAGGACAGGGACTAGATACGCAGTATTTT. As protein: CATSRGQGLDTQYF.

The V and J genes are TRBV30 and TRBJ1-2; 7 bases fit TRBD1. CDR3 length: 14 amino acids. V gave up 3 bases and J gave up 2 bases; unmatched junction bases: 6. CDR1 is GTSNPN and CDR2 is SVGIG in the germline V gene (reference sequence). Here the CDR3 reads CAWRNRGINYGYTF. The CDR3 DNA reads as TGTGCCTGGAGAAACAGGGGTATCAACTATGGCTACACCTTC. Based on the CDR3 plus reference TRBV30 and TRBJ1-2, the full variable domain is SQTIHQWPATLVQPVGSPLSLECTVEGTSNPNLYWYRQAAGRGLQLLFYSVGIGQISSEVPQNLSASRPQDRQFILSSKKLLLSDSGFYLCAWRNRGINYGYTFGSGTRLTVV.